This TCR beta chain was observed in a study of T cells in localized non-small cell lung cancer. This CDR3 spans 15 amino acids. Germline assignment: CDR1 SGHTA and CDR2 FQGNSA. The V end was cut by 0 bases, the J end by 1 base, with 7 bases between. Findings of the study overall: Uninvolved adjacent lung showed peak T cell clonality, exceeding tumor. Sequencing, confined to only one tumor region, leaves heterogeneity possible. Out of the top 100 tumor clones, a median around 60 were seen in adjacent lung.

Generated by immunoSEQ multiplex PCR, the TCRdb table keeps only in-frame clones and is missing some. The data hold 25,000 to 35,000 clones, with approximately 86% observed a single time. On this clone itself: As yet, its antigen is unknown.

The origin of this receptor is a woman aged 35-75 years with stage III lung adenocarcinoma. Sequences were derived from peripheral blood mononuclear cells, sampled before any cancer treatment. V gene TRBV7-2 combines with J gene TRBJ1-3, with D unresolved. In DNA form, the CDR3 reads TGTGCCAGCAGCTTAGCGCGGCCGTCTGGAAACACCATATATTTT. Protein product: CASSLARPSGNTIYF.